Listed below are T cell receptor beta chains from one sample, sequenced in a study of T cells in localized non-small cell lung cancer. Sequencing used immunoSEQ multiplex PCR; TCRdb keeps in-frame clones, though not all of them. The sample shows under 35,000 clones, around 80% of them seen only once. The sequencing used peripheral blood, collected before any cancer treatment. Receptors were obtained from a male donor at least 60 years old with stage III squamous cell lung carcinoma. Both conserved end residues are part of each CDR3. A D gene is named only where the DNA matches it firmly. For some rows the clone size is stated as once, few or many, or as a class when expanded; others skip it.

NA,TRBD2,TRBV6-5,TRBJ2-7,TGTGCCAGCAGTTACGGGAGAGGGGAGGGAAAGTACTTC,CASSYGRGEGKYF
NA,NA,TRBV18,TRBJ2-1,TGTGCCAGCTCACCCTACCCATACAATGAGCAGTTCTTC,CASSPYPYNEQFF
once,NA,TRBV27,TRBJ2-6,TGTGCCGGAAGGCGCTCTGGGGCCAACGTCCTGACTTTC,CAGRRSGANVLTF
NA,NA,TRBV6-1,TRBJ1-3,TGTGCCAGCAGCGTACAGAGCGCTGGAAACACCATATATTTT,CASSVQSAGNTIYF
NA,TRBD2,TRBV2,TRBJ2-3,TGTGCCAGCGGGACTAGCGGGAGTCCAGATACGCAGTATTTT,CASGTSGSPDTQYF
NA,NA,TRBV4-3,TRBJ1-1,TGCGCCAGCAGCCAAGTATTACTGAACACTGAAGCTTTCTTT,CASSQVLLNTEAFF
NA,NA,TRBV5-5,TRBJ1-2,TGTGCCAGCAGCTTTCGACACGATGGCTACACCTTC,CASSFRHDGYTF
NA,NA,TRBV4-1,TRBJ2-7,TGCGCCAGCAGCCAAGATTCGCGGTGGGAGCAGTACTTC,CASSQDSRWEQYF
NA,TRBD1,TRBV7-2,TRBJ1-1,TGTGCCAGCAGCCCGGGACAGGCGAACACTGAAGCTTTCTTT,CASSPGQANTEAFF
NA,NA,TRBV6-1,TRBJ1-5,TGTGCCAGCAGTGTACAGGGTGGTCAGCCCCAGCATTTT,CASSVQGGQPQHF
NA,NA,TRBV7-9,TRBJ1-2,TGTGCCAGCAGCTCCCAGGGGCCGGTGAGGGGCTTCTATGGCTACACCTTC,CASSSQGPVRGFYGYTF
NA,TRBD2,TRBV2,TRBJ2-3,TGTGCCAGCAGTGCGCGGGGGATTAGCACAGATACGCAGTATTTT,CASSARGISTDTQYF
NA,TRBD1,TRBV5-1,TRBJ2-1,TGCGCCAGCAGCTTCGGGGACAGGGGAGTGAATGAGCAGTTCTTC,CASSFGDRGVNEQFF
NA,NA,TRBV29-1,TRBJ2-3,TGCAGCGGGTGGGGCGGGATCGCAGATACGCAGTATTTT,CSGWGGIADTQYF
NA,TRBD1,TRBV19,TRBJ2-1,TGTGCCAGTAGTATAGGGGGGGACAGGGGTGCCAATGAGCAGTTCTTC,CASSIGGDRGANEQFF
NA,TRBD1,TRBV5-1,TRBJ1-1,TGCGCCAGCAGCTTGGTACAGGGGGCAGGCACTGAAGCTTTCTTT,CASSLVQGAGTEAFF